This T cell receptor (beta chain) derives from a study of PD-1 blockade in mismatch repair-deficient tumors. Broader study findings: Tumor-resident clones, often undetectable pretreatment in blood, expanded then contracted after pembrolizumab.

Using immunoSEQ multiplex PCR, the repertoire was profiled, and TCRdb retains in-frame clones only, with some absent. This sample has about 130,000 clones, with 88% found just once. A remark on this clone: The antigen remains unidentified.

Germline-derived CDR1 and CDR2 are KGHSH and LQKENI. The CDR3 sequence is 16 residues long. V lost 3 bases, J lost 5 bases, and 17 bases lay in between. The source was peripheral blood, collected just over 70 weeks after starting pembrolizumab. V usage is TRBV18 and J usage is TRBJ2-1; D is ambiguous. This TCR was recovered from an adult with mismatch repair-deficient cancer. In DNA, the CDR3 is TGTGCCAGCTCACCCTCGTTAGGGCCGGGTAACAATGAGCAGTTCTTC. This gives the protein CASSPSLGPGNNEQFF.